The present TCR beta chain was sequenced within a study of cytomegalovirus exposure and HLA in healthy donors. Study context: The same platform was used for the roughly 110 validation repertoires as for the 666 first-cohort repertoires, as reported in a later analysis. Study observations and caveats: Cytomegalovirus association was listed for 164 TCR beta chains. As confirmed in vitro, a few CMV-associated chains were specific for CMV antigens.

Trimming took off 0 bases at V and 4 bases at J, with 14 bases between the two ends. The CDR3 is 15 amino acids. Germline-derived CDR1 and CDR2 are GTSNPN and SVGIG (reference sequence). The donors formed part of the approximately 130-subject validation cohort, distinct from the roughly 700-subject first cohort. As regards this clone: Its antigen is undetermined.

Sequencing was performed with immunoSEQ multiplex PCR; in TCRdb, only in-frame clones are kept and a portion is missing. This table holds around 91,000 clones, approximately 93% found once. V gene TRBV30 combines with J gene TRBJ2-3; perhaps TRBD2 as D (6 bases). The clonotype comes from a woman aged 30 to 39 in good health and CMV-seropositive. Sequencing input: PBMCs. The DNA for the CDR3 is TGTGCCTGGAGTGTAAAGGGCGGGGTCGCAGATACGCAGTATTTT. Amino acid sequence: CAWSVKGGVADTQYF.